This TCR beta chain was documented in a study of T-cell memory formation after mild COVID-19. General observations from the study: Researchers report contracting CD4+ clones mostly in CM and EM, with CD8+ clones in EMRA.

Notes on this clonotype: As yet, its antigen is unknown.

V dropped 5 bases and J dropped 3 bases, with 14 bases sitting between them. Germline V gene sequence: CDR1 DFQATT, CDR2 SNEGSKA (reference sequence). The CDR3 is made up of 13 amino acids. UMIs and sample barcodes were carried by the TCR alpha and TCR beta cDNA libraries that 5'RACE produced using constant-segment primers. TCRdb reanalysed the 5' RACE reads using MiXCR and keeps one entry per CDR3 protein. The profile covers 210,000 or so distinct CDR3 sequences, with 25% to 35% appearing a single time and roughly 11% taken by the ten largest. J is TRBJ2-7 and V is TRBV20-1, with a weak D call TRBD1 (6 bases). This TCR was sampled from an adult woman who had mild COVID-19 (a few samples of this study predate the infection). Cell type and time point are not known. The sample taken for sequencing was PBMCs or a T cell subset sorted from them (not recorded which). As DNA, the CDR3 is TGCAGTGCTCGCAGGGGCCAAGTCTACGAGCAGTACTTC. This gives the protein CSARRGQVYEQYF.